The subject of this entry is one T cell receptor beta chain. Its antigen is currently unknown. The entry originates in a study of T cell responses to AZD1222 COVID-19 vaccine. Regarding the study as a whole: The donors showed a predominance of white British ancestry and of females, with possible underestimation of clonal diversity.

Data came from immunoSEQ multiplex PCR; TCRdb stores just in-frame clones and leaves some out. Among roughly 140,000 clones listed, just over 90% were seen once. CDR3 length equals 13 residues. Looked up from germline, CDR1 is MDHEN and CDR2 is SYDVKM. Trimming left V 7 bases short and J 5 bases short, with 14 bases between. The specimen was peripheral blood, collected on day 0 of MenACWY control vaccination. This TCR was sampled from an adult in good health. The rearrangement links TRBV28 to TRBJ1-1; no firm D call. CDR3 protein: CASTLPGRTEAFF. The CDR3 DNA reads TGTGCCAGCACTCTACCTGGAAGGACTGAAGCTTTCTTT.